The clone carrying this TCR beta chain has only a few counts. Its matching antigen is unknown. This sample stems from a study of T-cell memory formation after mild COVID-19. TCRdb reprocessed the 5' RACE reads with MiXCR, giving one entry per CDR3 protein. The table shows under 350,000 distinct CDR3 sequences, with 16% occurring only once. Between the trimmed V and J ends, which lost 7 bases and 0 bases, there was a span of 11 bases. CDR1 is DFQATT, CDR2 SNEGSKA, per germline (reference sequence). The CDR3 is made up of 13 amino acids. General study findings and limits: Clones contracting over day 15 to 85 were CD4/CD8 balanced, with later expanders leaning CD4+.

The chain joins TRBV20-1 to TRBJ2-3; a weak D match, TRBD1 (5 bases). The material sequenced was PBMCs or a T cell subset sorted from them (not recorded which). The receptor was isolated from a man younger than 35 who had mild COVID-19 (a few samples of this study predate the infection). Cell type and time point are not known. The CDR3 nucleotides are TGCAGTGGGGCAGGGTGGAGCACAGATACGCAGTATTTT. Encoded protein: CSGAGWSTDTQYF.